Included here is one TCR beta chain sequence, with context. Its antigen remains unidentified. There are no base qualities to consult, and no much larger clone falls within one base. The data are from a study of blood T cell repertoires in COVID-19 (TCRdb year 2020). Study-level background: Samples covering the acute and convalescent phases of COVID-19 were provided by collaborators in the United States, Italy and Spain. The prospective study material was composed of cDNA or gDNA derived from T cells, B-cell-depleted T cells, or PBMCs. Subjects who had been exposed to COVID-19, were actively infected with it, or had recovered from it provided the deeply sampled blood TCRbeta repertoires that made up the dataset. The repertoires were released in a freely available public database intended as a resource for research on the immune response to SARS-CoV-2. The samples were drawn from the first 160 participants of the ongoing ImmuneRACE study and from 950 to 1,500 subjects provided by 6 global collaborators. The sample metadata nearly always contained a de-identified subject ID, COVID-19 status, age in years and sex. Where available, HLA class I and class II types were obtained from metadata supplied by the sample provider rather than from assay-based typing.

Overall study outcomes, separate from this receptor: The quantity of clinical and demographic metadata differed by source and by participant and was supplied without curation.

CDR3 length: 18 amino acids, cysteine to phenylalanine. This entry keeps only the CDR3 DNA: 54 bases, framed from base 1. V is pruned by 5 bases and J by 2 bases, leaving 11 bases of the junction without a gene match. The germline V gene encodes CDR1 LGHDT and CDR2 YNNKEL (reference sequence). TCRbeta CDR3 regions were amplified from genomic DNA using the immunoSEQ Assay, a bias-controlled multiplex PCR. Concerning the study's data processing: Within the assay, amplification of reference gene primers was used to estimate how many nucleated cells each sample contained. To quantify the absolute abundance of each unique TCRbeta CDR3 rearrangement, sequence reads were collapsed and filtered. For each sample, productive Simpson clonality was calculated as the square root of Simpson's diversity index across productive rearrangements. Imported from immuneACCESS, the table was reduced by TCRdb to in-frame sequences with V and J called. These copies leave out some clones; in studies compared against another copy, an unresolved V gene accounts for under half, and the cause of the remainder is not known. V, J and clone size derive from that table, while D and trimming were established from the DNA sequence. The sample table contains roughly 250,000 clones; only one count was recorded for more than 65% of them. The biggest ten clones account for approximately 4% of the sample.

Each collaborating institution followed its own protocols to collect whole blood in K2EDTA tubes. For TCRbeta analysis, collaborators shipped samples in one of three forms: frozen whole blood, isolated PBMCs, or DNA extracted from either of those sample types. The sequenced sample was peripheral blood. This TCR was recovered from a woman in her thirties or forties with active or convalescent COVID-19. The rearranged segments are TRBV3-1 (or the pseudogene TRBV3-2) and TRBJ1-6; 8 of the junction bases match TRBD1. The CDR3 loop reads CASSRYPRTGTYNSPLHF. The DNA is TGTGCCAGCAGCAGATACCCGCGGACAGGGACCTATAATTCACCCCTCCACTTT.